This TCR beta chain emerged from a study of blood T cell repertoires in COVID-19. Overall study: Spain, Italy and the United States supplied samples that represented acute and convalescent COVID-19. Sources were T cells, B-cell-depleted T cells, or PBMCs; the material itself was cDNA or gDNA.

In the original processing: Reference gene primer amplification gave estimated nucleated cell counts. The protocol was immunoSEQ multiplex PCR, while the TCRdb copy is restricted to in-frame clones and leaves out a portion. V and J calls and clone size are as listed in that table; D and trimming were resolved from the DNA. The sample lists some 110,000 clones, 90% to 95% occurring once. Germline-derived CDR1 and CDR2 are SGHTA and FQGNSA. V was clipped by 5 bases and J by 8 bases, with 15 bases between them. The CDR3 length is 14 residues. This chain joins TRBV7-2 and TRBJ1-4; no reliable D call. The clonotype was recovered from a human donor in a cohort sampled during active COVID-19. Sequenced material: peripheral blood. CDR3: CASSPTGRNEKLFF. The CDR3 nucleotides are TGTGCCAGCAGCCCAACGGGGAGAAACGAAAAACTGTTTTTT.